The clone carrying this TCR beta chain was seen a single time. The antigen remains unidentified. Germline CDR1 MNHNY, CDR2 SVGAGI (reference sequence). The CDR3 is 15 amino acids. V gave up 5 bases and J gave up 5 bases; unmatched junction bases: 7. The T cells that were sequenced for TCR beta were CD8+ and CD4+ cells from blood. TEMRA cells were FACS-enriched, and CD8+ and CD4+ T cells were isolated negatively. The data belong to a study of CD8 T cells in Susac syndrome. Study-wide background: When their blood was taken, patients with Susac syndrome were therapy-naive, taking corticosteroids, or taking intravenous immunoglobulin alone.

The RNA input was roughly 0.45 to 1 ug, and it was reverse transcribed with random hexamers. TCRdb re-called the immunoSEQ multiplex PCR reads through MiXCR, storing one row per CDR3 protein. The sample lists roughly 110,000 distinct CDR3 sequences, less than 95% seen once, with 0.4% to 0.5% in the top ten. General study findings and limits: Susac syndrome CD8+ repertoires were clonally expanded, most strongly in CD8+ TEMRA cells.

Sequenced material: CD8+ T cells from PBMCs. This TCR was recovered from a human donor with Susac syndrome. V usage is TRBV6-6 and J usage is TRBJ2-5; 11 bases agree with TRBD2. The chain's CDR3 is CASSTLGTSGETQYF. The DNA for the CDR3 is TGTGCCAGCAGTACGCTCGGGACTAGCGGTGAGACCCAGTACTTC.